The T cell receptor beta chain described here comes from a study of cytomegalovirus exposure and HLA in healthy donors (dated by TCRdb to about 2017). Notes on the research overall: According to an earlier analysis of 587 of the donors, some 180 million T cells yielded 117 million unique TCR beta sequences and 250 to 350 Gb of sequence data. Several DR-DQ haplotypes were handled as single units for association and clustering because linkage in the cohort was strong. Donor age, sex, ethnicity and CMV serostatus were collected together with the repertoire data. Along with the roughly 710-subject first cohort, a separate validation cohort of over 90 different subjects was used. Of the 398 genotyped donors, about 80% fell in the genetic ancestry cluster associated with self-reported Caucasian donors. Among a few hundred genotyped donors of the cohort, an average of approximately 240,000 unique TCR beta nucleotide sequences were sequenced per donor, roughly a sixth of them non-productive. The study was designed to test whether signatures of past pathogen exposure could be identified by cataloging public T cell receptors. The study used immunosequencing to profile the T cell repertoires of 600 to 850 subjects and linked those repertoires to cytomegalovirus serostatus. A later analysis re-examined previously published TCR beta repertoires from about 700 donors and added high-resolution HLA genotyping to investigate patterns of TCR occurrence. Both class I and class II loci were covered by HLA typing, at four-digit resolution. An earlier analysis of around 580 of the donors used high-throughput TCR beta sequencing to judge whether each TCR beta V gene segment behaved as functional or pseudogenic. The number of donors typed differed by locus, with 629-630 for A, B, C, DRB1 and DQB1, about 500 for DQA1, under 610 for DPA1, and around 450 for DPB1. An early release that covered more than 550 HLA-typed donors contained 250 to 350 gigabases of sequencing data and tens of millions of unique TCR sequences. Every repertoire in the discovery cohort had been generated on one and the same sequencing platform. A later genetic analysis took genome-wide SNP genotypes for about 65% of the roughly 670 donors and used that subset as a discovery cohort. High-throughput TCR immunosequencing, statistical association of individual TCRs with disease status, and machine learning were combined to predict cytomegalovirus infection status. Rather than drawing on any new phenotypic data, the later analysis identified candidate immune exposures from TCR beta sequences and the way those sequences occurred across donors. The study at large found these results: V-gene and J-gene trimming of TCR beta chains was associated with a missense DCLRE1C variant in a later genetic analysis, and the association was replicated in an independent cohort. The classifier was reported to diagnose cytomegalovirus status with high specificity and sensitivity in both the original and validation cohorts. A later analysis found that HLA-associated TCR beta chains were more clonally expanded and had lower generation probabilities than equally common non-associated chains. Sequencing depth was assumed to be roughly uniform across donors in the presence/absence analyses, though that assumption may not hold. In an earlier analysis of around 600 of the donors, most TCR beta V segments were observed in productive rearrangements about 87% or about 30% of the time, broadly matching IMGT annotations. Most TCR sequences were observed very rarely across donors, whereas some public TCRs were present in many individuals. Specific HLA alleles were associated with roughly 16,000 TCR beta sequences at a false discovery rate of 0.05 in a later analysis. In this cohort, only TCR beta chains were sequenced, and detectable features were limited by the absence of alpha or paired-chain data. According to the authors, the approach could potentially be generalized to other disease states and immunological phenotypes. According to a later analysis, most CMV-associated TCR beta chains appeared to be HLA-restricted, and the HLA associations seemed to be driven largely by CMV exposure. Strong co-occurrence of HLA alleles, especially DR and DQ, made assigning TCR associations to individual alleles difficult. A group of highly shared sequence variants was considered likely to be a technical artifact of the sequencing pipeline. In a later analysis, the rate of TCR association differed among HLA loci, with DRB1 alleles having the most associated TCRs and HLA-C alleles having the fewest. Because counts were too low, roughly 18 rarely observed V segments, including chromosome 9 orphons, were left out of the earlier analysis of approximately 580 of the donors. A further reported finding was that TCR beta sequences accurately predicted the HLA-A and HLA-B alleles for most subjects in the first cohort. A later analysis reported that several top co-occurrence clusters appeared linked to parvovirus B19, influenza, CMV and Epstein-Barr virus. In a later genetic analysis, fewer N-insertions in productive TCRs were reported among donors in an Asian-associated ancestry cluster than the roughly 700-donor mean. Linkage disequilibrium might explain the correlated functional status among segregating V segments, but an unknown experimental factor could not be excluded. A total of 164 TCR beta chains were listed by the study as associated with cytomegalovirus. The only immune exposure information available for the cohort was CMV serostatus. Because HLA typing was unavailable for some donors at each locus, only the typed subset was used in association tests. In vitro tests confirmed that a few of the cytomegalovirus-associated TCR beta chains recognize cytomegalovirus antigens.

Library generation was performed with the immunoSEQ multiplex PCR assay. The multiplex PCR relied on a mix of 60 forward primers for TCR Vbeta segments and 13 reverse primers for TCR Jbeta segments. The CDR3 region of rearranged TCR beta genes was amplified from genomic DNA with a multiplex PCR assay. On the Illumina HiSeq System, the amplified TCR beta libraries were sequenced as 87-base-pair reads. Per the source publication's procedure: A later analysis counted approximately 84 million unique TCR beta chains across the 700 or so repertoires, and roughly 9.9 million of these chains were shared by at least two donors. A nearest-neighbor algorithm error-corrected the raw reads and collapsed the reads into unique sequences, merging closely related sequences to remove PCR and sequencing errors. To assign V, D and J gene segments, CDR3 sequences were aligned to IMGT reference sequences. For a sequence to be retained, a match of at least six nucleotides was required to both a V gene segment and a J gene segment. A rearrangement counted as productive if the CDR3 had no stop codons and remained in frame with V and J, and every other rearrangement counted as non-productive. CDR3 was defined by IMGT convention, running from the second conserved V-encoded cysteine to the conserved J-encoded phenylalanine. The earlier analysis of a few hundred of the donors excluded sequences that lacked an unambiguous match to a single V gene segment. An earlier analysis of a few hundred of the donors classified V segments as functional when productive rearrangements were above 56.7% and as segregating when the standard deviation between donors was above 5%. A statistical classification framework was developed to diagnose cytomegalovirus status using the catalog of TCR beta chain sequences. V and J gene assignment, in a later analysis, came from comparing TCR nucleotide sequences with IMGT/GENE-DB human TR gene sequences. Using the TCRdist pipeline, a later analysis assigned CDR3 sequences along with most-parsimonious VDJ recombination scenarios. In a later analysis, each TCR beta chain was defined by its CDR3 amino acid sequence together with its V-gene family, and reads lacking a unique V-gene family were excluded. In a later analysis, around 650 highly shared, low-generation-probability nucleotide sequences were removed to address suspected cross-contamination and a sequencing artifact. For each public chain, a later analysis derived a clonal expansion index from normalized ranks of inferred template counts within each repertoire. Generation probabilities in a later analysis came from a VDJ recombination model fitted to out-of-frame rearrangements, and those results were checked against IGoR. Hypergeometric tests were used in a later analysis to score TCR-TCR, TCR-HLA and TCR-CMV co-occurrence, with a repertoire-size bias correction applied to the TCR pairs. A later analysis estimated false discovery rates by permuting HLA or CMV assignments 20 times. In a later analysis, co-occurring TCRs were grouped using DBSCAN, and TCRdist sequence similarity was added for clustering within HLA-allele-positive subsets. Repertoires with fewer than 30,000 or more than 120,000 public chains, plus five repertoires with anomalous nucleotide sharing, were excluded from co-occurrence clustering. The clones in this table, taken by TCRdb from immuneACCESS, are in-frame only. Not every clone is retained; where verified, under half of the shortfall comes from an unresolved V gene, and the cause of the rest is unknown. D and trimming were read from the DNA, whereas the V and J calls and clone size are those reported in that table. Recorded for this sample are 150,000 to 200,000 clones; nearly 80% of them occurred a single time. 11% to 15% of the sample is taken by the ten largest.

Note on this clone: The clone's antigen remains unknown. The sample holds no much larger clone one base away, and base qualities are not on file.

In total, approximately 700 healthy bone marrow donors made up the cohort. All cohort members were sampled while nominally healthy, although unrecorded immune exposures were likely present. The donor tested CMV seropositive, placing the donor among the 290 or so seropositive members of the cohort. Each donor provided a peripheral blood sample, and peripheral blood mononuclear cells were used for TCR beta sequencing. The Qiagen DNeasy Blood Extraction Kit was used to extract genomic DNA from the blood cell samples. The sequencing sample was made of PBMCs. This receptor was identified in a man over 45 in good health and CMV-seropositive.

The DNA is TGTGCCAGCAGCGCCCGGACAGGGTGGGATACTGAAGCTTTCTTT. This is translated as CASSARTGWDTEAFF. The receptor chain draws on TRBV7-3 and TRBJ1-1; TRBD1 aligns with 8 central bases. CDR1 SGHTA and CDR2 FQGTGA are derived from the germline V gene. Including the terminal cysteine and phenylalanine, the CDR3 comprises 15 residues. Only CDR3 DNA is held: 45 bases, read in frame from base 1. V trim: 5 bases; J trim: 5 bases; unmatched bases: 10.